This T cell receptor (beta chain) was retrieved from a study of CD8+ T cells in alopecia areata. Treatment noted: oral pan-JAK inhibitor, 5-10 mg twice daily. Following RNA extraction, reverse transcription yielded cDNA that acted as the sequencing template. TCRdb's copy holds only in-frame clones and misses some; the assay was immunoSEQ multiplex PCR. Seen here are roughly 200,000 clones, about 55% observed once, and the top ten hold 9.5% to 14%. This clone was seen a handful of times. The germline CDR1 and CDR2 sequences are SGHDT and YYEEEE. V was pared by 2 bases and J by 3 bases, with 15 bases between. The CDR3 length is 15 residues.

This TCR was sampled from a human donor with alopecia areata. This specimen was CD8+ T cells sorted from blood, taken at week 24, from a patient treated with tofacitinib. The chain is built from TRBV5-6 and TRBJ2-7, with TRBD1 as a possible D gene (6 bases). CDR3 in amino acids: CASSFPRGGHYEQYF. CDR3 in DNA: TGTGCCAGCAGCTTTCCTAGAGGGGGACACTACGAGCAGTACTTC.